This entry describes one TCR beta chain. As handled by the study authors: Amplification from reference gene primers served as the basis for estimated nucleated cell counts. Using immunoSEQ multiplex PCR, the repertoire was profiled, and TCRdb retains in-frame clones only, with some absent. V and J calls and clone size are those listed in that table; D and trimming were worked out from the DNA. The data contain some 200,000 clones, roughly 76% of them singletons. This sample was taken from a study of blood T cell repertoires in COVID-19. The germline gives CDR1 SNHLY, CDR2 FYNNEI. The V gene end was trimmed by 6 bases and the J gene end by 7 bases; junction bases not matched to a gene: 2. The CDR3 is made up of 12 amino acids.

Sequences were obtained from peripheral blood. This clonotype was sampled from a woman aged 40 to 55 with COVID-19, enrolled during active disease. The V gene is TRBV2, the J gene TRBJ2-1; 8 positions match TRBD2. In nucleotides, the CDR3 is TGTGCCAGCAGCGCTAGCGGGAATGAGCAGTTCTTC. Translation gives CASSASGNEQFF.